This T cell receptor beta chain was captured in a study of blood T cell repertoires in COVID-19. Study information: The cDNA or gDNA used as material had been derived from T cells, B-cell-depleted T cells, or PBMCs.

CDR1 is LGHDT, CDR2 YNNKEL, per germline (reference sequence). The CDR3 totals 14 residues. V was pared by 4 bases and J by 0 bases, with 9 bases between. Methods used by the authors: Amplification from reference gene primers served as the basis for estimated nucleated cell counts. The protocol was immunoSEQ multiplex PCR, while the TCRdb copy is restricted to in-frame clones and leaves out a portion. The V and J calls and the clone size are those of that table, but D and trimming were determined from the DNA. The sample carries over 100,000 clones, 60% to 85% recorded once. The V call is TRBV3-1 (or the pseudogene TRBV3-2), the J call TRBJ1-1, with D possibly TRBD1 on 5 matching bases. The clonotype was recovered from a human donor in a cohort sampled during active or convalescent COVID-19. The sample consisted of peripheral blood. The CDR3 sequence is CASSPGTLNTEAFF. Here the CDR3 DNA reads TGTGCCAGCAGCCCCGGGACTCTGAACACTGAAGCTTTCTTT.